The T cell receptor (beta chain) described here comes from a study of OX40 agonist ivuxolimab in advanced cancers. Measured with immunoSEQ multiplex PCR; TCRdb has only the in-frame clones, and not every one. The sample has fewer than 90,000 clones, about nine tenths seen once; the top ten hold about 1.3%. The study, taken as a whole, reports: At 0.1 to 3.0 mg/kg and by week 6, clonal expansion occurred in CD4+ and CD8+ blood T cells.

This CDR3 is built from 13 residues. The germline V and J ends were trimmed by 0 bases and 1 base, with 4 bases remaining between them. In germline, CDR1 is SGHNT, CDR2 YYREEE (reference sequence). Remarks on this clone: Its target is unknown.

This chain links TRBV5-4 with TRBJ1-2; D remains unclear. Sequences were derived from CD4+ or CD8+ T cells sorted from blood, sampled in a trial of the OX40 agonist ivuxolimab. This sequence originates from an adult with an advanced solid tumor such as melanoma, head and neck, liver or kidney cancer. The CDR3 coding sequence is TGTGCCAGCAGCTTGGCCGATAACTATGGCTACACCTTC. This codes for CASSLADNYGYTF.